This TCR beta chain was identified in a study of TET2 disruption in CD19-targeted CAR T cells (dated by TCRdb to the late 2010s). For context, the study as a whole: The number of samples was determined by the original clinical trial design and by which samples were available, and no additional inclusion criteria were applied. On the study overall, not on this receptor specifically: The conclusions drawn about the patient's CAR T cells were based on extensive analysis of just one subject.

This specimen's treatment or condition label, per the study, means: autologous CTL019 cells: CD19 CAR with 4-1BB and CD3 zeta domains. TCR zeta and 4-1BB costimulatory signaling domains were incorporated into the CD19 CAR. T cells for CTL019 manufacturing were collected from peripheral blood by leukapheresis. The DNeasy Blood and Tissue Kit was used to extract genomic DNA from pre-infusion T cells, peripheral blood, or sorted post-infusion T cells. CDR1 and CDR2 are read off the germline V gene as SGHTA and FQGNSA. V trim: 5 bases; J trim: 5 bases; unmatched bases: 3. Its CDR3 holds 15 amino acids, cysteine through phenylalanine. Shown are 36 bases from within the CDR3, in frame from base 1. For this clone: Its recognized antigen is unknown. The read finishes 3 residues shy of the CDR3 end, and the germline J gene is used to complete it.

Deep sequencing of the TCR beta chain was done using the immunoSEQ assay. Turning to the authors' computational methods: Clonotype frequencies were computed using only productive TCR beta rearrangements. TCRdb re-hosts the immuneACCESS table, in-frame sequences only. Its copies lack some clones; in the studies checked, an unresolved V gene accounts for under half of them, and the cause for the rest is not known. That table supplies the V and J calls and clone size; D and trimming were determined from the DNA. This specimen's table enumerates under 30,000 clones. The ten top clones hold around 1.9% of the sample.

This TCR was sampled from a man aged 70-80 years with chronic lymphocytic leukemia. The sample consisted of CD8- CAR+ T cells sorted from cultured blood T cells, taken for CD19 CAR T cell therapy. The cell subset or site label on this specimen signifies: CD8-negative CAR-positive T cells from the infusion product. The chain is made from TRBV7-2 and TRBJ2-1; 13 junctional bases match TRBD2. The CDR3 reads CASSRLAGGDNEQFF. CDR3 DNA (partial): TGTGCCAGCAGCCGACTAGCGGGGGGTGACAATGAG. The full variable domain, completed from the reference TRBV7-2 and TRBJ2-1 proteins outside the CDR3, reads GAGVSQSPSNKVTEKGKDVELRCDPISGHTALYWYRQSLGQGLEFLIYFQGNSAPDKSGLPSDRFSAERTGGSVSTLTIQRTQQEDSAVYLCASSRLAGGDNEQFFGPGTRLTVL.